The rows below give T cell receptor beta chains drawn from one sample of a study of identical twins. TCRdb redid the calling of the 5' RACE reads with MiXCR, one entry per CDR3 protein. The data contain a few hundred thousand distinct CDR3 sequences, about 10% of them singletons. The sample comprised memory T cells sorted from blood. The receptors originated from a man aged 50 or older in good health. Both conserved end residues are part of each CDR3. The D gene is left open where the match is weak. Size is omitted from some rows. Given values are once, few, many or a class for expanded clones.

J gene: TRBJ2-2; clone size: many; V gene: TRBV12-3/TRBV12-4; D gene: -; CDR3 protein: CASSLAPVRITGELFF; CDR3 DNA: TGTGCCAGCAGTTTAGCGCCTGTCAGGATCACCGGGGAGCTGTTTTTT
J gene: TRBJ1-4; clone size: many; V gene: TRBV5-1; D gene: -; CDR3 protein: CASSLVGSTNEKLFF; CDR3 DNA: TGCGCCAGCAGCTTGGTAGGGTCAACTAATGAAAAACTGTTTTTT
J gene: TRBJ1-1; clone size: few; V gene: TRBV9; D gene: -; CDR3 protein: CASSSAVDRNTEAFF; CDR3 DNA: TGTGCCAGCAGCTCAGCCGTCGACAGGAACACTGAAGCTTTCTTT
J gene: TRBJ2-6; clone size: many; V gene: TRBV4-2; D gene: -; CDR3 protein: CASSQDPGGPGANVLTF; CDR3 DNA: TGTGCCAGCAGCCAAGATCCCGGGGGGCCCGGGGCCAACGTCCTGACTTTC
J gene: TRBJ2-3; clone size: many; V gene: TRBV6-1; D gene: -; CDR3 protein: CASSAGTPGLGDTQYF; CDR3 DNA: TGTGCCAGCAGTGCCGGGACTCCCGGGCTGGGTGATACGCAGTATTTT
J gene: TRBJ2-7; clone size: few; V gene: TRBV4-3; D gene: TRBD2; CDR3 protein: CASSHGLAGAYEQYF; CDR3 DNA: TGCGCCAGCAGCCACGGACTAGCGGGGGCCTACGAGCAGTACTTC
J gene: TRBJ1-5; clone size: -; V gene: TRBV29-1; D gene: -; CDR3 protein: CSVPLGEVNQPQHF; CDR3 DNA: TGCAGCGTCCCCCTGGGAGAGGTCAATCAGCCCCAGCATTTT
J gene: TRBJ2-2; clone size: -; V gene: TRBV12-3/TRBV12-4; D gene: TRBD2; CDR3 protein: CASSRTTSAAGELFF; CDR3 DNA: TGTGCCAGCAGCCGCACCACTAGCGCAGCCGGGGAGCTGTTTTTT
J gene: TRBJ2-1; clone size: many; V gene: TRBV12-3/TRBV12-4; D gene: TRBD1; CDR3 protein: CASRGEGGAYNEQFF; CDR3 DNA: TGTGCCAGCAGGGGGGAAGGGGGCGCCTACAATGAGCAGTTCTTC
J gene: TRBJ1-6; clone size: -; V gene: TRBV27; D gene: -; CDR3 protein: CASRSDSRSPLHF; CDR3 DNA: TGTGCCAGCAGGTCGGACAGTAGGTCACCCCTCCACTTT
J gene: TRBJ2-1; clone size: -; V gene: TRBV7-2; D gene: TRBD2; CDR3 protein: CASSPQAGVYNEQFF; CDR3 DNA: TGTGCCAGCAGCCCCCAAGCGGGGGTCTACAATGAGCAGTTCTTC
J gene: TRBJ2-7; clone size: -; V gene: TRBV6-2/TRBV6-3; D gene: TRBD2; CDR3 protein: CASSPRRLAGGSSYEQYF; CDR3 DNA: TGTGCCAGCAGCCCCCGAAGACTAGCGGGAGGGAGCTCCTACGAGCAGTACTTC
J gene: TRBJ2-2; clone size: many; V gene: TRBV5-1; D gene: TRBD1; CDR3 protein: CASTHTGAPRTGELFF; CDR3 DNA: TGCGCCAGCACCCACACAGGGGCGCCGCGCACCGGGGAGCTGTTTTTT
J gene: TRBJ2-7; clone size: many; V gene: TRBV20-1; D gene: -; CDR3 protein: CSASAATGTHEQYF; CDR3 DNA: TGCAGTGCTAGTGCCGCAACAGGGACCCACGAGCAGTACTTC
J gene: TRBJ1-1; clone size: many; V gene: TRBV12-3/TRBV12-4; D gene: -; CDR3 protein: CASNPSRFMNTEAFF; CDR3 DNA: TGTGCCAGCAACCCCAGCAGGTTCATGAACACTGAAGCTTTCTTT
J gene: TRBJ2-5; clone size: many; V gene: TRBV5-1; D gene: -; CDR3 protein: CASSLSAGQETQYF; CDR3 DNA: TGCGCCAGCAGCTTGTCGGCGGGGCAAGAGACCCAGTACTTC
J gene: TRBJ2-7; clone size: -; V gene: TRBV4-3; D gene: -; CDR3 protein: CASSQDIGGEQYF; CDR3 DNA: TGCGCCAGCAGCCAAGATATCGGGGGTGAGCAGTACTTC
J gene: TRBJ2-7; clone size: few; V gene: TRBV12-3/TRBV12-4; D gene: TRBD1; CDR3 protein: CASSLGQPNLGAYYEQYF; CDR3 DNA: TGTGCCAGCAGCCTGGGACAGCCGAATCTCGGGGCCTACTACGAGCAGTACTTC
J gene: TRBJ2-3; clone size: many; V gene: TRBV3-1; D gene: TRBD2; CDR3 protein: CASSPTGGATDTQYF; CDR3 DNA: TGTGCCAGCAGCCCAACCGGGGGGGCGACAGATACGCAGTATTTT
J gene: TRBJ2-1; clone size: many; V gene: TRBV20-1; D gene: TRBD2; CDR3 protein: CSAKSLLAGGNEQFF; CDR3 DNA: TGCAGTGCCAAATCCCTACTAGCGGGAGGGAATGAGCAGTTCTTC
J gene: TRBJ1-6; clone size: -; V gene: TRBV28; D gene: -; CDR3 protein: CASSLWGRNNSPLHF; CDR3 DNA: TGTGCCAGCAGTTTATGGGGACGGAATAATTCACCCCTCCACTTT
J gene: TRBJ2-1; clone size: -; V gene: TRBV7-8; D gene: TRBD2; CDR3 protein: CASSPTGGGPNEQFF; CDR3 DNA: TGTGCCAGCAGCCCCACCGGGGGGGGTCCAAATGAGCAGTTCTTC
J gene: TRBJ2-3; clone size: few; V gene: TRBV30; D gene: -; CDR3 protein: CAWSLRIDTQYF; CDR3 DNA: TGTGCCTGGAGTTTAAGGATAGATACGCAGTATTTT
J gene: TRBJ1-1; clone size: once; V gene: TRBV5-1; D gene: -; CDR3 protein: CDSSLEGGRDTEAFF; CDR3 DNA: TGCGACAGCAGCTTAGAAGGGGGGCGAGACACTGAAGCTTTCTTT
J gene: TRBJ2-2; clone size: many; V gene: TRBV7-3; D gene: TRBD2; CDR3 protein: CASRASGSAGELFF; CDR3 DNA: TGTGCCAGCAGGGCTAGCGGGAGCGCCGGGGAGCTGTTTTTT
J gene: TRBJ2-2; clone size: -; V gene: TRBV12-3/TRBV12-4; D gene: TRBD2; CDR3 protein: CASSRSNSGTSPGELFF; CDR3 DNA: TGTGCCAGCAGCCGCTCAAACTCCGGGACTAGTCCCGGGGAGCTGTTTTTT
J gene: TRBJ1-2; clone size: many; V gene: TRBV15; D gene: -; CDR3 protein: CATSGSDGGYTF; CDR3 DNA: TGTGCCACCAGCGGGTCTGACGGGGGCTACACCTTC
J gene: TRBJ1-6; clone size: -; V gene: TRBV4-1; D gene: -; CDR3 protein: CASSRDSYNSPLHF; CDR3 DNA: TGCGCCAGCAGTCGCGACAGTTATAATTCACCCCTCCACTTT
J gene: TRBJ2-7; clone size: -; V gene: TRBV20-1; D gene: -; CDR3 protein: CSARRGQGFYEQYF; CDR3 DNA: TGCAGTGCTAGACGTGGGCAGGGGTTCTACGAGCAGTACTTC
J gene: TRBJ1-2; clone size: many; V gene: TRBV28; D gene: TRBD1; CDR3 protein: CASIPLTGGGGYTF; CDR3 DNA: TGTGCCAGCATCCCTCTGACAGGGGGTGGTGGCTACACCTTC
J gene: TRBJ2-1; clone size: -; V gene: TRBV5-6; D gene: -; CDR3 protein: CASSTRFSGSSYNEQFF; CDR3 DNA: TGTGCCAGCAGCACGCGATTTAGCGGTAGCTCCTACAATGAGCAGTTCTTC
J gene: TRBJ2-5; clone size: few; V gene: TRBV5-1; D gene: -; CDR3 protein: CASSLSIGLGLETQYF; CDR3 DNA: TGCGCCAGCAGCTTGTCGATAGGTTTGGGGTTAGAGACCCAGTACTTC
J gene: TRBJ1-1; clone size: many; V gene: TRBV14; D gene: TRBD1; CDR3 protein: CASSTYDLFRGDRVNTEAFF; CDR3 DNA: TGTGCCAGCAGCACCTACGACTTATTTAGGGGCGACAGGGTGAACACTGAAGCTTTCTTT
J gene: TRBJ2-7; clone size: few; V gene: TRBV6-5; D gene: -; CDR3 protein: CASSYSIGGAGEQYF; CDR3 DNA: TGTGCCAGCAGTTACTCGATAGGCGGGGCGGGCGAGCAGTACTTC
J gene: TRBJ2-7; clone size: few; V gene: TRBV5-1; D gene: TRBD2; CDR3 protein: CASSGTSGTSHEQYF; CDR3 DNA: TGCGCCAGCAGCGGGACTAGCGGAACCTCCCACGAGCAGTACTTC
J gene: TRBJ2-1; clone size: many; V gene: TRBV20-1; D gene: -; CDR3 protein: CSASRSSYNEQFF; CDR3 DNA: TGCAGTGCCTCGCGGAGCTCCTACAATGAGCAGTTCTTC
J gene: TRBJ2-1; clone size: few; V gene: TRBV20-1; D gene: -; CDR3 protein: CSARNYNEQFF; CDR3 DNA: TGCAGTGCTAGAAATTACAATGAGCAGTTCTTC
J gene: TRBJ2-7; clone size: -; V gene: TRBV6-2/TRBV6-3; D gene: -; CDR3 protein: CASSPTTSYEQYF; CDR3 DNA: TGTGCCAGCAGCCCGACTACCTCCTACGAGCAGTACTTC
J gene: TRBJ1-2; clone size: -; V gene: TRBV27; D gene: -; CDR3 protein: CASSFSAGSLYGYTF; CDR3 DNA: TGTGCCAGCAGTTTTTCGGCGGGCTCCCTCTATGGCTACACCTTC
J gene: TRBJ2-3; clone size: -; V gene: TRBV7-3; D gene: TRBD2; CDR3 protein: CASSPGGLAATDTQYF; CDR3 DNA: TGTGCCAGCAGTCCCGGAGGACTAGCGGCCACAGATACGCAGTATTTT
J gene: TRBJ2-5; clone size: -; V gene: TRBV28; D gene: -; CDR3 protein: CASTLEGGGGKETQYF; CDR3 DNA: TGTGCCAGCACCTTGGAGGGGGGCGGGGGAAAAGAGACCCAGTACTTC
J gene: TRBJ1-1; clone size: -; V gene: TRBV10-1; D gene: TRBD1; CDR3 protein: CASRAGGEAFF; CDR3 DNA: TGCGCCAGCAGAGCAGGGGGTGAAGCTTTCTTT
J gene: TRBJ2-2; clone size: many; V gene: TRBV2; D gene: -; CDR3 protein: CASSDQGGAGELFF; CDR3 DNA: TGTGCCAGCAGTGACCAGGGAGGCGCCGGGGAGCTGTTTTTT
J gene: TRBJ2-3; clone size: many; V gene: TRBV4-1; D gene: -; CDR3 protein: CASSQSLSTDTQYF; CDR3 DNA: TGCGCCAGCAGCCAATCTCTTAGCACAGATACGCAGTATTTT
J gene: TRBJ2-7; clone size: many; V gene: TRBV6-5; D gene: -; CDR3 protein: CASSYSRLGEQYF; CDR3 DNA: TGTGCCAGCAGTTACTCTCGGCTGGGCGAGCAGTACTTC